Listed below are T cell receptor beta chains from one sample, sequenced in a study of T cells in tumors after PD-1 blockade. Sequenced by immunoSEQ multiplex PCR; TCRdb stores in-frame clones only, minus some. The sample includes tens of thousands of clones, roughly 84% seen only once; the top ten take over 7.5%. The sample was PBMCs, taken before anti-PD-1 therapy. These receptors came from a human donor with advanced basal cell or squamous cell carcinoma (not recorded which). Both conserved end residues are part of each CDR3. Fields, in order: V gene, J gene, D gene, clone size, CDR3 length, CDR3 DNA, CDR3 protein. D genes are given only for firm matches. Not all rows give a size; the values are once, few, many and, for expanded clones, a class.

>TRBV3-1/TRBV3-2|TRBJ2-7|.|.|14
TGTGCCAGCAGCACCTATCAGTTGCCCGGCGAGCAGTACTTC
CASSTYQLPGEQYF
>TRBV5-6|TRBJ1-2|.|.|15
TGTGCCAGCAGCCCTACGACAGCTGCTGGGGATGGCTACACCTTC
CASSPTTAAGDGYTF
>TRBV6-4|TRBJ2-3|.|.|13
TGTGCCAGCAGTGACTCGATGGGATATTCGCAGTATTTT
CASSDSMGYSQYF
>TRBV28|TRBJ1-1|.|.|14
TGTGCCAGCAGCCCTATGCGGGTTTATGGTGAAGCTTTCTTT
CASSPMRVYGEAFF
>TRBV28|TRBJ2-7|.|.|13
TGTGCCAGCAGTTTACCACAGGATTTGGGGCAGTACTTC
CASSLPQDLGQYF
>TRBV13|TRBJ2-5|.|medium-sized|14
TGTGCCAGCGGACTTAGGGCAGGGGAAGAGACCCAGTACTTC
CASGLRAGEETQYF
>TRBV5-1|TRBJ1-6|.|few|14
TGCGCCAGCAGCTCCGGGATCTCTAATTCACCCCTCCACTTT
CASSSGISNSPLHF
>TRBV11-1|TRBJ2-5|.|.|14
TGTGCCAGCAGCCAACAAATAGGCGAAGAGACCCAGTACTTC
CASSQQIGEETQYF
>TRBV7-2|TRBJ2-1|TRBD1|.|15
TGTGCCAGCGCATTTAAGGGACAGGGATACAATGAGCAGTTCTTC
CASAFKGQGYNEQFF
>TRBV24-1|TRBJ2-1|.|.|10
TGTGCCACCAGTAACGGCGAGCAGTTCTTC
CATSNGEQFF
>TRBV19|TRBJ2-5|.|.|15
TGTGCCAGTAGTATGGTCCTCCAGGGCCAAGAGACCCAGTACTTC
CASSMVLQGQETQYF